A selection of T cell receptor beta chains follows, all from one sample in a study of radiotherapy plus CTLA-4 blockade in lung cancer. Generated by immunoSEQ multiplex PCR, the TCRdb table keeps only in-frame clones and is missing some. The sample has under 40,000 clones, 70% seen once. Source: peripheral blood, taken from a patient treated with radiotherapy plus ipilimumab. These receptors all come from a human donor with non-small cell lung cancer who had stable disease on radiotherapy plus ipilimumab. The CDR3 runs from the conserved cysteine through the conserved F or W. Each record gives: CDR3 length, V gene, CDR3 protein.

16	TRBV7-2	CASSLVVSLMNTEAFF
13	TRBV6-5	CASIRGGNTEAFF
16	TRBV5-1	CASSPTGGGTNYGYTF
14	TRBV15	CATSSRYGTDGYTF
16	TRBV4-1	CASSQGRSLLGDEQYF
15	TRBV5-5	CASSYAAGDEETQYF
12	TRBV10-2	CASGDRHQEQYF
17	TRBV4-1	CASSQVYRQTINEKLFF
14	TRBV6-6	CASSRTAGDETQYF
15	TRBV7-2	CASSLSGQDNQPQHF
15	TRBV27	CASRRNRGSVQPQHF
15	TRBV27	CASSLGSLSNQPQHF
16	TRBV9	CASSVKAGNIPYEQYF
10	TRBV6-6	CASVGGTIYF
15	TRBV19	CASSLGQGPIYEQYF
14	TRBV9	CASSVTSRTGELFF